This T cell receptor beta chain was captured in a study of response to subunit inactivated influenza vaccine. With respect to this clonotype: Its antigen remains unknown.

TCRdb ran MiXCR on the RT-PCR reads and lists one entry per CDR3 protein. The top ten clones hold around 10% of a sample with 450,000 to 700,000 distinct CDR3 sequences, 14% of them seen once. Study results and limitations: With each seasonal influenza vaccination, the authors suggested, few new T cells are recruited.

From germline, CDR1 is MGHRA and CDR2 YSYEKL. The CDR3 runs 19 residues. With 0 bases clipped from V and 7 bases from J, the junction kept 10 bases outside the gene matches. The sequences come from PBMCs from blood, collected roughly 12 days after vaccination. The rearrangement links TRBV4-1 to TRBJ2-1; TRBD2 aligns across 15 bases. This sequence originates from a man in his forties or fifties who received an inactivated influenza vaccine. CDR3: CASSQDGLTGTSGRNEQFF. In DNA form, the CDR3 reads TGCGCCAGCAGCCAAGACGGATTGACCGGGACTAGCGGGAGGAATGAGCAGTTCTTC.